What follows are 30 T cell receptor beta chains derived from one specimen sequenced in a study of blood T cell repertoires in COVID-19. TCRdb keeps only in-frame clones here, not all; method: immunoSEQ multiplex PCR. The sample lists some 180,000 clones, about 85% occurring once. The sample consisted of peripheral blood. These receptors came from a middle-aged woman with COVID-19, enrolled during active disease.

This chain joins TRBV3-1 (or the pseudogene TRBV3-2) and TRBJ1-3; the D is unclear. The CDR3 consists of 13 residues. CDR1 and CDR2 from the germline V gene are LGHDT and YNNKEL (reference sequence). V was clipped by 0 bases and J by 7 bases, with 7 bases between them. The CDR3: CASSQEGSNTIYF. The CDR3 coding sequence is TGTGCCAGCAGCCAAGAGGGGAGTAACACCATATATTTT.

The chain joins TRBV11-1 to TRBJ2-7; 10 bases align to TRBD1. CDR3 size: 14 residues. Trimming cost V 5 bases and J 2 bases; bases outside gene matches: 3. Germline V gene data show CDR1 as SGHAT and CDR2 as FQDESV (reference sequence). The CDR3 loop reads CASSADRGTYEQYF. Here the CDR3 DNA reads TGTGCCAGCAGCGCGGACAGGGGGACCTACGAGCAGTACTTC.

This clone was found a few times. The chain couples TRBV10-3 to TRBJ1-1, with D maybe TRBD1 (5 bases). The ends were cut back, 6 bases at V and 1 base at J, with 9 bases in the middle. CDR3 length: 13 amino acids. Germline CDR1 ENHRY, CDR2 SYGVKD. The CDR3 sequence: CAISKQENTEAFF. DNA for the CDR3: TGTGCCATCAGCAAACAGGAGAACACTGAAGCTTTCTTT.

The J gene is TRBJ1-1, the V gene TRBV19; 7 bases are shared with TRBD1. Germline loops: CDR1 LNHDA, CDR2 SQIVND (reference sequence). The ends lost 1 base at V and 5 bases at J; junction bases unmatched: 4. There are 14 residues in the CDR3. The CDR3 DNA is TGTGCCAGTAGTATAGTGAGGGGGCGTACTGAAGCTTTCTTT. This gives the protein CASSIVRGRTEAFF.

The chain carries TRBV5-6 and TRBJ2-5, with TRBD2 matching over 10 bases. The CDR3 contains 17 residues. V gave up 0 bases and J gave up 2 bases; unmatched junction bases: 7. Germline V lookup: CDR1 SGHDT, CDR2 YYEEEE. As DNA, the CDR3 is TGTGCCAGCAGCTTGGAGCTAGCGGGGGTGATACAAGAGACCCAGTACTTC. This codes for CASSLELAGVIQETQYF. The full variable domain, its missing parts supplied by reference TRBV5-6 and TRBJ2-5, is DAGVTQSPTHLIKTRGQQVTLRCSPKSGHDTVSWYQQALGQGPQFIFQYYEEEERQRGNFPDRFSGHQFPNYSSELNVNALLLGDSALYLCASSLELAGVIQETQYFGPGTRLLVL.

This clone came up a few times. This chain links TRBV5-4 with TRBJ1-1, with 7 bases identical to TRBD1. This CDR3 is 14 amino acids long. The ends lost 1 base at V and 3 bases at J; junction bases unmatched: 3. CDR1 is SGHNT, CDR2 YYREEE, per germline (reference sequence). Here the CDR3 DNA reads TGTGCCAGCAGCTTGACAGGGGCCTACACTGAAGCTTTCTTT. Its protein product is CASSLTGAYTEAFF.

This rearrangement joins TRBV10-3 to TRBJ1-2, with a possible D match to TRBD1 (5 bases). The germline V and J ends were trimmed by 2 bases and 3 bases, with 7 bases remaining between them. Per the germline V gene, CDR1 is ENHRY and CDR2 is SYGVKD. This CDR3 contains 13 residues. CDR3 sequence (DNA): TGTGCCATCAGTGAGGGGGCGGACTATGGCTACACCTTC. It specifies CAISEGADYGYTF.

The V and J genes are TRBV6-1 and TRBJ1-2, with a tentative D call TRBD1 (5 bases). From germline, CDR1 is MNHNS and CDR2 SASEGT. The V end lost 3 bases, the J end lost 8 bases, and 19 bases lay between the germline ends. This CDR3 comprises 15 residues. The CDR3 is CASSDPPRGAQGYTF. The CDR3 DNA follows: TGTGCCAGCAGTGATCCTCCCCGTGGGGCGCAGGGCTACACCTTC.

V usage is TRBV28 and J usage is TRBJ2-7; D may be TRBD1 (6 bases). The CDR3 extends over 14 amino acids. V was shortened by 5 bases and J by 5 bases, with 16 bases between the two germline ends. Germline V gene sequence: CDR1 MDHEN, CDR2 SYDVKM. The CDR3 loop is CASSHPRAGDEQYF. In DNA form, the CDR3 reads TGTGCCAGCAGTCACCCCAGAGCAGGGGACGAGCAGTACTTC.

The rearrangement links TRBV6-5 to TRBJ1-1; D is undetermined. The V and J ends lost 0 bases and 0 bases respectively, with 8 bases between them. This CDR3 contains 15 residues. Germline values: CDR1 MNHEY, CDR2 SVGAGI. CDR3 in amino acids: CASSYSTNMNTEAFF. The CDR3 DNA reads TGTGCCAGCAGTTACTCCACCAACATGAACACTGAAGCTTTCTTT.

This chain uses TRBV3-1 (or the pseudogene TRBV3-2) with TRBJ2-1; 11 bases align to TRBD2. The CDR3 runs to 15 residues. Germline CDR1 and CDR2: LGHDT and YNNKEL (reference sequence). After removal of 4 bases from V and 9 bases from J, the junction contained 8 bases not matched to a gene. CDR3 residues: CASSPTSGGLPEQFF. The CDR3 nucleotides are TGTGCCAGCAGCCCAACTAGCGGGGGCCTGCCTGAGCAGTTCTTC.

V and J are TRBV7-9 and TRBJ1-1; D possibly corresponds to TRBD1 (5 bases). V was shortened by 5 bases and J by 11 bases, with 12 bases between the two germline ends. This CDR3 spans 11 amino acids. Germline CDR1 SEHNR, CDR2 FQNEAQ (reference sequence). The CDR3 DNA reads TGTGCCAGCAGCCCGACGGAGGGGGCTTTCTTT. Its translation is CASSPTEGAFF.

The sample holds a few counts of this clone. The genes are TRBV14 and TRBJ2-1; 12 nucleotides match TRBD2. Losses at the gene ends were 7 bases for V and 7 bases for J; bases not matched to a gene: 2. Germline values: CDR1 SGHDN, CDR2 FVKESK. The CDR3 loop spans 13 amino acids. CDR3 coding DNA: TGTGCCAGCAAACTAGCGGGGGGTAATGAGCAGTTCTTC. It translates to CASKLAGGNEQFF.

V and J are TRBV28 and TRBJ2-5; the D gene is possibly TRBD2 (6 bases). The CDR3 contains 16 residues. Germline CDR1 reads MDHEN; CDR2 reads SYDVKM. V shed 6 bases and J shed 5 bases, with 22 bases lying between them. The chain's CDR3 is CASSYPLGSGGETQYF. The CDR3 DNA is TGTGCCAGCAGCTACCCCCTGGGCTCTGGGGGGGAGACCCAGTACTTC.

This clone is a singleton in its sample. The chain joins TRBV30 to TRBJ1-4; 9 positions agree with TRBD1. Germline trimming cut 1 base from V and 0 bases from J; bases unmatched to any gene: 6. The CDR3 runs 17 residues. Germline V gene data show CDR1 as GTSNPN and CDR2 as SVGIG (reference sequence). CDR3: CAWSGDRAGATNEKLFF. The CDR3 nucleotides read TGTGCCTGGAGTGGGGACAGGGCGGGGGCAACTAATGAAAAACTGTTTTTT.

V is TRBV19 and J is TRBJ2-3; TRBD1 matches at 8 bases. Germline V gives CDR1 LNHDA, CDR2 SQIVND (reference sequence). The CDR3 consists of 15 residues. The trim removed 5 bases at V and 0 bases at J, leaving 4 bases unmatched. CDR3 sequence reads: CASSSQGASTDTQYF. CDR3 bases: TGTGCCAGTAGTTCGCAGGGGGCGAGCACAGATACGCAGTATTTT.

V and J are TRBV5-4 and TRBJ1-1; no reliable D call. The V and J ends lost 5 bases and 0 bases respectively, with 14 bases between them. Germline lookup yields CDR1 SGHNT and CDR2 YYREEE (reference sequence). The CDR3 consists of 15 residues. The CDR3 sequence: CASSARAPMNTEAFF. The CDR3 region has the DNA TGTGCCAGCAGTGCGAGGGCCCCTATGAACACTGAAGCTTTCTTT. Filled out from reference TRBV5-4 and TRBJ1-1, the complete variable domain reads ETGVTQSPTHLIKTRGQQVTLRCSSQSGHNTVSWYQQALGQGPQFIFQYYREEENGRGNFPPRFSGLQFPNYSSELNVNALELDDSALYLCASSARAPMNTEAFFGQGTRLTVV.

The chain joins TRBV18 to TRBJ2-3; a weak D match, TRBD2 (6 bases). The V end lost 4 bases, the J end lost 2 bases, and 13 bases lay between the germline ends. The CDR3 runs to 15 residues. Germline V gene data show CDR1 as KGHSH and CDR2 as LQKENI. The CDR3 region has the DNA TGTGCCAGCTCACGCCCCGGAGGGATCACAGATACGCAGTATTTT. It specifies CASSRPGGITDTQYF. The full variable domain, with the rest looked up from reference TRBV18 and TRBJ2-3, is NAGVMQNPRHLVRRRGQEARLRCSPMKGHSHVYWYRQLPEEGLKFMVYLQKENIIDESGMPKERFSAEFPKEGPSILRIQQVVRGDSAAYFCASSRPGGITDTQYFGPGTRLTVL.

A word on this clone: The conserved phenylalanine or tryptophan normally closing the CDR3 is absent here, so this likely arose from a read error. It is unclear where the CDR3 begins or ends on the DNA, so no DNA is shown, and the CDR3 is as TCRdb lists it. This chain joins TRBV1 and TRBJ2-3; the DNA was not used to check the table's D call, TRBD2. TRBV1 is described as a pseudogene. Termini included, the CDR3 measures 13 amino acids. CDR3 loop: CTSSPERWLAGRA.

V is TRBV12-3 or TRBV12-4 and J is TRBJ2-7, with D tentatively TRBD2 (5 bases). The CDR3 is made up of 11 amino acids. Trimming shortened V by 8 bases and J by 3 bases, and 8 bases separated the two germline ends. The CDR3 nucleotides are TGTGCCAGCTCTGACTACTACGAGCAGTACTTC. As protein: CASSDYYEQYF.

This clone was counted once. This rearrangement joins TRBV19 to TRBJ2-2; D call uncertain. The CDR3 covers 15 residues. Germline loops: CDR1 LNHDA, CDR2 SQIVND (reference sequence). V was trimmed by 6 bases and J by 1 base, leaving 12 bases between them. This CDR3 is CASRSPLQNTGELFF. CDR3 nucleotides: TGTGCCAGTAGGTCTCCCTTACAGAACACCGGGGAGCTGTTTTTT.

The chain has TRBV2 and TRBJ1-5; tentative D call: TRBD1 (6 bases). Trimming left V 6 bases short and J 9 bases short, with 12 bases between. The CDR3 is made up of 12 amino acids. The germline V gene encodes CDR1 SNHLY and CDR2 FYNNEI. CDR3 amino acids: CASRGGGGPQHF. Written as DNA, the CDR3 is TGTGCCAGCAGGGGGGGAGGGGGGCCCCAGCATTTT.

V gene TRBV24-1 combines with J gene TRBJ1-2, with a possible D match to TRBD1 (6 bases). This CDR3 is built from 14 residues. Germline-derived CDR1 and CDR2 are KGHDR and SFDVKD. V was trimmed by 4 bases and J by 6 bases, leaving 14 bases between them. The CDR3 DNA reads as TGTGCCACCAGTGACCCGACCAGGGGCCATGGCTACACCTTC. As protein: CATSDPTRGHGYTF.

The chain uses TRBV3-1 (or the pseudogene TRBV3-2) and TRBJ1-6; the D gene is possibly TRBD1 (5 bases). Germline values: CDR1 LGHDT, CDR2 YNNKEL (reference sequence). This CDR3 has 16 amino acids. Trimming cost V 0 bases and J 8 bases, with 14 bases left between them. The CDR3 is CASSQDWRGRDSPLHF. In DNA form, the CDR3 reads TGTGCCAGCAGCCAAGATTGGAGGGGTAGGGATTCACCCCTCCACTTT.

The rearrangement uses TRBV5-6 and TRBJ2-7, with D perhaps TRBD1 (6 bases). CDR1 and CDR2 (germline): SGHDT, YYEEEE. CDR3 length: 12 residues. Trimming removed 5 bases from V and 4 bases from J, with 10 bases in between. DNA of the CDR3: TGTGCCAGCAGTAAGCAGGGGTACGAGCAGTACTTC. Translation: CASSKQGYEQYF.

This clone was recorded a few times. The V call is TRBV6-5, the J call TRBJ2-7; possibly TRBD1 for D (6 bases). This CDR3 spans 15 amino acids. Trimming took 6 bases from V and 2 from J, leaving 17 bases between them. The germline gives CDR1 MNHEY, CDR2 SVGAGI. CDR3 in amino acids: CASSAQQGSTYEQYF. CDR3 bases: TGTGCCAGCAGCGCACAACAGGGATCTACCTACGAGCAGTACTTC.

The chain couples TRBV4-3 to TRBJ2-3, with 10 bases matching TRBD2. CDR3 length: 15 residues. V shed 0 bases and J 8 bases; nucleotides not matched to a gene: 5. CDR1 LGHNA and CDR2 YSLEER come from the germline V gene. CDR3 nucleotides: TGCGCCAGCAGCCAAGATAGCGGGGGGCGTGGTACGCAGTATTTT. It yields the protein CASSQDSGGRGTQYF.

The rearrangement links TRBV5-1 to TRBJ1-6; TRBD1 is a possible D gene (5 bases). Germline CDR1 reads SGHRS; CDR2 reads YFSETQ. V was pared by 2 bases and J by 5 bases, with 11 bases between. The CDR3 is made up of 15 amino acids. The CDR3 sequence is CASSFNQGNNSPLHF. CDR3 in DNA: TGCGCCAGCAGCTTCAATCAGGGTAATAATTCACCCCTCCACTTT.

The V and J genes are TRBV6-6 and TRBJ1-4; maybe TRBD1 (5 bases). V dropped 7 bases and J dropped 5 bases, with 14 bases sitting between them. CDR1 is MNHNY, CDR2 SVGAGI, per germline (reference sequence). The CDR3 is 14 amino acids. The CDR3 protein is CASKGREGNEKLFF. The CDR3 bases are TGTGCCAGCAAGGGGAGGGAGGGGAATGAAAAACTGTTTTTT.

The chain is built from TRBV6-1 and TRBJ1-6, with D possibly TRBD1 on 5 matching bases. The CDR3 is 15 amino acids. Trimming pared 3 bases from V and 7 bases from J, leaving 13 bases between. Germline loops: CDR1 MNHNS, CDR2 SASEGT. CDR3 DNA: TGTGCCAGCAGTGACCTTCGCGGGGGGAATTCACCCCTCCACTTT. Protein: CASSDLRGGNSPLHF.